These 22 T cell receptor beta chains were sequenced from one sample in a study of cytomegalovirus exposure and HLA in healthy donors. The PCR had 60 Vbeta and 13 Jbeta primers. Repertoires were generated with immunoSEQ multiplex PCR, while TCRdb's copy carries only in-frame clones and drops some. The sample includes 110,000 or so clones, 65% to 75% of them seen just once. The sample consisted of PBMCs. The receptors shown here come from a woman in her fifties or sixties in good health and CMV-seropositive.

The chain recombines TRBV10-3 with TRBJ2-2, with TRBD2 identical over 8 bases. Trimming at V came to 9 bases and at J to 3 bases, leaving 6 bases not matched to a gene. The germline gives CDR1 ENHRY, CDR2 SYGVKD. This CDR3 comprises 14 residues. The CDR3 DNA reads TGTGCCATTTCCGGGACTAGTGACACCGGGGAGCTGTTTTTT. This encodes CAISGTSDTGELFF.

The V and J genes are TRBV6-1 and TRBJ1-1; D ambiguous. The ends were cut back, 7 bases at V and 1 base at J, with 10 bases in the middle. This CDR3 has 13 amino acids. Germline lookup yields CDR1 MNHNS and CDR2 SASEGT. In DNA, the CDR3 is TGTGCCAGCATACCCGAGGGGAACACTGAAGCTTTCTTT. Translating it yields CASIPEGNTEAFF.

Worth noting for this clone: The junction shows a germline mismatch at one end, possibly a read error. This CDR3 is CASSLHHGGLNTEVFF. The CDR3 coding sequence is TGTGCCAGCAGCTTGCATCACGGGGGGTTGAACACTGAAGTTTTCTTT. The chain links TRBV5-4 to TRBJ1-1; weak D call: TRBD1 (5 bases). The germline V gene has CDR1 SGHNT and CDR2 YYREEE (reference sequence). The length of the CDR3 is 16 residues.

The chain recombines TRBV5-1 with TRBJ1-2; D unclear. This CDR3 region has 12 residues. Germline-derived CDR1 and CDR2 are SGHRS and YFSETQ. Trimming cost V 1 base and J 6 bases, with 7 bases left between them. CDR3 amino acids: CASSLNSNGYTF. DNA of the CDR3: TGCGCCAGCAGCTTGAACAGCAATGGCTACACCTTC.

The chain recombines TRBV29-1 with TRBJ1-1; D not certain. V was trimmed by 3 bases and J by 6 bases, leaving 14 bases between them. This CDR3 spans 13 amino acids. In germline, CDR1 is SQVTM, CDR2 ANQGSEA. CDR3 in amino acids: CSVDRGLSPEAFF. The CDR3 DNA reads as TGCAGCGTTGATCGGGGATTGAGCCCTGAAGCTTTCTTT.

The rearrangement joins TRBV19 to TRBJ1-2; TRBD1 agrees at 7 bases. Germline CDR1 LNHDA, CDR2 SQIVND (reference sequence). V lost 5 bases, J lost 8 bases, and 5 bases stayed unmatched. The CDR3 totals 12 residues. The CDR3 DNA reads TGTGCCAGTAGTTTGACAGGGCGCGGCTACACCTTC. Protein: CASSLTGRGYTF.

The V call is TRBV30, the J call TRBJ1-1; D might be TRBD1 (5 bases). V was shortened by 8 bases and J by 1 base, with 8 bases between the two germline ends. CDR1 is GTSNPN, CDR2 SVGIG, per germline (reference sequence). This CDR3 has 11 residues. The CDR3 region is CAHTGNTEAFF. DNA for the CDR3: TGTGCCCATACAGGGAACACTGAAGCTTTCTTT.

This clone was seen more than once but under ten times. The genes are TRBV14 and TRBJ1-3; D might be TRBD1 (5 bases). In germline, CDR1 is SGHDN, CDR2 FVKESK. The CDR3 contains 13 residues. The germline V and J ends were trimmed by 7 bases and 3 bases, with 10 bases remaining between them. CDR3 sequence: CASKQGFGNTIYF. The CDR3 DNA is TGTGCCAGCAAGCAGGGCTTTGGAAACACCATATATTTT.

The CDR3, as DNA: TGTGCCAGCACCGACAGTAGGACAGAGACCCAGTACTTC. This translates into CASTDSRTETQYF. The V gene is TRBV6-5, the J gene TRBJ2-5; a weak D match, TRBD1 (5 bases). The CDR3 runs 13 residues. V gave up 7 bases and J gave up 4 bases, with 13 bases separating them. CDR1 and CDR2 (germline): MNHEY, SVGAGI.

V gene TRBV2 combines with J gene TRBJ1-5; D remains unclear. The CDR3 runs to 14 residues. Germline-derived CDR1 and CDR2 are SNHLY and FYNNEI. The ends were cut back, 2 bases at V and 3 bases at J, with 8 bases in the middle. CDR3 nucleotides: TGTGCCAGCAGTGAATCGTCGGTCAATCAGCCCCAGCATTTT. Translated: CASSESSVNQPQHF.

This clone came up a few times. This sequence joins TRBV5-1 and TRBJ1-3, with TRBD1 as a possible D gene (5 bases). The CDR3 is made up of 14 amino acids. CDR1 and CDR2 from the germline V gene are SGHRS and YFSETQ. The V and J ends lost 4 bases and 0 bases respectively, with 8 bases between them. The CDR3 spells CASSVGPSGNTIYF. The DNA for the CDR3 is TGCGCCAGCAGCGTGGGGCCCTCTGGAAACACCATATATTTT. Full variable domain (remainder filled in from reference TRBV5-1 and TRBJ1-3): KAGVTQTPRYLIKTRGQQVTLSCSPISGHRSVSWYQQTPGQGLQFLFEYFSETQRNKGNFPGRFSGRQFSNSRSEMNVSTLELGDSALYLCASSVGPSGNTIYFGEGSWLTVV.

This clone has a single count. V is TRBV10-3 and J is TRBJ1-6; 9 bases agree with TRBD1. The CDR3 spans 16 residues. Germline trimming cut 6 bases from V and 8 bases from J; bases unmatched to any gene: 11. Germline V lookup: CDR1 ENHRY, CDR2 SYGVKD. CDR3 loop: CAIRGQGPNGYSPLHF. CDR3 DNA: TGTGCCATCAGGGGACAGGGACCGAATGGGTATTCACCCCTCCACTTT.

The chain has TRBV7-2 and TRBJ1-3; D ambiguous. Germline lookup yields CDR1 SGHTA and CDR2 FQGNSA. Trimming took 4 bases from V and 4 from J, leaving 11 bases between them. The CDR3 is made up of 14 amino acids. The CDR3 region is CASSSSRSGNTIYF. The CDR3 DNA follows: TGTGCCAGCAGCTCTTCCAGGTCAGGAAACACCATATATTTT.

The chain employs TRBV9 and TRBJ2-2; no clear D gene. This CDR3 region has 14 residues. Germline CDR1 is SGDLS and CDR2 is YYNGEE. Trimming left V 0 bases short and J 8 bases short, with 11 bases between. The CDR3 loop is CASSVGRSHGELFF. CDR3 sequence (DNA): TGTGCCAGCAGCGTAGGGAGATCTCATGGGGAGCTGTTTTTT.

The chain combines TRBV28 with TRBJ2-7; the D is unclear. The V end was cut by 4 bases, the J end by 3 bases, with 10 bases between. Germline values: CDR1 MDHEN, CDR2 SYDVKM. The CDR3 sequence is 13 residues long. The CDR3 region is CASSSLPVYEQYF. The CDR3 nucleotides read TGTGCCAGCAGTTCACTCCCCGTCTACGAGCAGTACTTC.

The rearrangement links TRBV5-4 to TRBJ2-1; a possible D gene is TRBD2 (7 bases). V was cut by 4 bases and J by 8 bases, with 22 bases left in between. In germline, CDR1 is SGHNT, CDR2 YYREEE (reference sequence). This CDR3 has 16 residues. This CDR3 reads CASSAEGGGVLDEQFF. CDR3 in DNA: TGTGCCAGCAGCGCAGAGGGGGGGGGCGTTTTGGATGAGCAGTTCTTC.

This chain uses TRBV28 with TRBJ1-5; no reliable D call. Germline values: CDR1 MDHEN, CDR2 SYDVKM. Trimming took 5 bases from V and 2 from J, leaving 7 bases between them. The CDR3 totals 13 residues. CDR3 coding DNA: TGTGCCAGCAGTGTGGAGGGCAATCAGCCCCAGCATTTT. Protein: CASSVEGNQPQHF.

This clone was counted only a few times. The rearrangement joins TRBV18 to TRBJ2-5, with 7 bases that match TRBD2. Germline V gene lookup returns CDR1 KGHSH and CDR2 LQKENI. Germline trimming cut 3 bases from V and 5 bases from J; bases unmatched to any gene: 6. The CDR3 is 14 residues long. The CDR3 is CASSPGLAAETQYF. CDR3 coding DNA: TGTGCCAGCTCACCTGGGCTAGCGGCGGAGACCCAGTACTTC.

In its sample, this clone was seen a few times. The rearrangement joins TRBV7-2 to TRBJ1-4; 7 bases align to TRBD1. V gave up 5 bases and J gave up 2 bases; unmatched junction bases: 5. CDR1 is SGHTA, CDR2 FQGNSA, per germline. The CDR3 loop spans 15 amino acids. The CDR3 DNA reads as TGTGCCAGCAGCACACAGACAGGGACTAATGAAAAACTGTTTTTT. Encoded protein: CASSTQTGTNEKLFF.

The chain is built from TRBV6-1 and TRBJ1-6; weak D call: TRBD1 (6 bases). V was cut by 0 bases and J by 6 bases, with 12 bases left in between. Germline CDR1 MNHNS, CDR2 SASEGT. The CDR3 extends over 16 amino acids. Here the CDR3 DNA reads TGTGCCAGCAGTGAAGCGCAGGGGCAGGGTAATTCACCCCTCCACTTT. Protein product: CASSEAQGQGNSPLHF.

The chain carries TRBV21-1 and TRBJ1-4; TRBD1, the table's D call, lacks a check against the DNA. TRBV21-1 is assigned pseudogene status. The CDR3 length is 17 residues. For the CDR3, the DNA is TGTGCCAGCAGCGAACAGGGTACTAATGCAACTAATGAAAAACTGTTTTTT. Its translation: CASSEQGTNATNEKLFF.

The V gene is TRBV5-1, the J gene TRBJ2-5; D is uncertain. V was shortened by 0 bases and J by 0 bases, with 9 bases between the two germline ends. Germline V gives CDR1 SGHRS, CDR2 YFSETQ. The CDR3 sequence is 15 residues long. The CDR3 reads CASSLDLGYQETQYF. As DNA, the CDR3 is TGCGCCAGCAGCTTGGATCTGGGCTACCAAGAGACCCAGTACTTC. The variable domain in full, with the rest retrieved from reference TRBV5-1 and TRBJ2-5, is KAGVTQTPRYLIKTRGQQVTLSCSPISGHRSVSWYQQTPGQGLQFLFEYFSETQRNKGNFPGRFSGRQFSNSRSEMNVSTLELGDSALYLCASSLDLGYQETQYFGPGTRLLVL.